What follows are 27 T cell receptor beta chains derived from one specimen sequenced in a study of identical twins. Each CDR3 protein gets one entry after TCRdb re-called the 5' RACE reads with MiXCR. In the table there are about 240,000 distinct CDR3 sequences, roughly 10% of which are singletons. The sequencing sample was made of memory T cells sorted from blood. These receptors all stem from a man in his forties or fifties in good health.

This clonotype was seen a few times. The chain couples TRBV18 to TRBJ1-1; TRBD1 matches 7 bases. Germline V lookup: CDR1 KGHSH, CDR2 LQKENI. The CDR3 spans 13 residues. Germline trimming cut 8 bases from V and 6 bases from J; bases unmatched to any gene: 9. The DNA of the CDR3 is TGTGCCAGCGGACAGACAGGGATTTCTGAAGCTTTCTTT. Translated: CASGQTGISEAFF.

The chain uses TRBV6-5 and TRBJ2-7; D not certain. The CDR3 runs 13 residues. Per germline, CDR1 MNHEY and CDR2 SVGAGI. Trimming pared 2 bases from V and 3 bases from J, leaving 8 bases between. The CDR3 is CASSYRPDYEQYF. The CDR3 DNA reads as TGTGCCAGCAGTTACCGGCCAGACTACGAGCAGTACTTC.

The chain carries TRBV28 and TRBJ2-1; D may be TRBD1 or TRBD2 (5 bases each). CDR1 and CDR2 from the germline V gene are MDHEN and SYDVKM. Trimming took off 2 bases at V and 4 bases at J, with 18 bases between the two ends. The CDR3 extends over 17 amino acids. The CDR3 loop reads CASSLSTRGARYNEQFF. Here the CDR3 DNA reads TGTGCCAGCAGTTTAAGTACTCGAGGGGCACGATACAATGAGCAGTTCTTC. Full variable domain (outside the CDR3, taken from reference TRBV28 and TRBJ2-1): DVKVTQSSRYLVKRTGEKVFLECVQDMDHENMFWYRQDPGLGLRLIYFSYDVKMKEKGDIPEGYSVSREKKERFSLILESASTNQTSMYLCASSLSTRGARYNEQFFGPGTRLTVL.

This clonotype has just one count. The rearrangement links TRBV23-1 to TRBJ2-4; no definite D call. TRBV23-1 is marked as an open reading frame, function uncertain. The CDR3 sequence is 13 residues long. V lost 1 base, J lost 2 bases, and 3 bases lay in between. CDR3: CASSQLSKNIQYF. CDR3 sequence (DNA): TGCGCCAGCAGTCAATTGTCCAAAAACATTCAGTACTTC.

This clonotype was seen at least ten times. This rearrangement joins TRBV11-2 to TRBJ2-7, with 7 bases matching TRBD1. Germline V lookup: CDR1 SGHAT, CDR2 FQNNGV. The CDR3 totals 12 residues. J was trimmed by 6 bases and V by 2 bases; bases with no gene match: 1. This chain's CDR3 is CASSLSGGEQYF. The CDR3 coding sequence is TGTGCCAGCAGCTTATCAGGGGGCGAGCAGTACTTC. Full variable domain (missing parts from reference TRBV11-2 and TRBJ2-7): EAGVAQSPRYKIIEKRQSVAFWCNPISGHATLYWYQQILGQGPKLLIQFQNNGVVDDSQLPKDRFSAERLKGVDSTLKIQPAKLEDSAVYLCASSLSGGEQYFGPGTRLTVT.

This clonotype was counted once. The chain uses TRBV12-2 and TRBJ1-5; TRBD1, the D gene given by the table, was not confirmed from the DNA. TRBV12-2 is designated a pseudogene. The CDR3 is 18 amino acids. As DNA, the CDR3 is TGTGCAAGTCGCTTAAATGAGACAGGGCGATGTAGCAATCAGCCCCAGCATTTT. Encoded protein: CASRLNETGRCSNQPQHF.

The V call is TRBV11-2, the J call TRBJ1-1; TRBD1 might be the D (5 bases). The CDR3 length is 14 residues. Per the germline V gene, CDR1 is SGHAT and CDR2 is FQNNGV. Trimming removed 3 bases at V and 2 bases at J, with 10 bases between. The CDR3 DNA is TGTGCCAGCAGCTTCTCTCAGGGCAACACTGAAGCTTTCTTT. Amino acids: CASSFSQGNTEAFF.

This clonotype was seen more than once but under ten times. The chain recombines TRBV10-3 with TRBJ1-2, with a tentative D call TRBD1 (6 bases). Germline V gives CDR1 ENHRY, CDR2 SYGVKD. The CDR3 is 18 amino acids. V was shortened by 2 bases and J by 5 bases, with 24 bases between the two germline ends. Here the CDR3 reads CAISEPDSVTMAGYGYTF. The CDR3 DNA is TGTGCCATCAGTGAGCCGGACAGCGTAACTATGGCCGGTTATGGCTACACCTTC.

This clonotype has ten or more counts. The chain couples TRBV27 to TRBJ1-2, with TRBD1 matching over 7 bases. Germline V CDR1 and CDR2: MNHEY, SMNVEV (reference sequence). This CDR3 region has 16 residues. The J segment lost 4 bases and the V segment lost 3 bases, leaving 11 bases of the junction unmatched. CDR3 DNA sequence: TGTGCCAGCAGTTTGTCCCCGACAGGGACGGTCTATGGCTACACCTTC. As protein: CASSLSPTGTVYGYTF.

This clonotype has ten or more counts. The J gene is TRBJ2-1, the V gene TRBV20-1; 10 bases are shared with TRBD2. CDR3 length: 14 amino acids. With 6 bases clipped from V and 5 bases from J, the junction kept 7 bases outside the gene matches. Per germline, CDR1 DFQATT and CDR2 SNEGSKA (reference sequence). The CDR3 bases are TGCAGTGCCATTCCGGGACTAGCGAACAATGAGCAGTTCTTC. Amino acids: CSAIPGLANNEQFF.

The chain links TRBV6-5 to TRBJ1-1; D gene unclear. The CDR3 loop spans 14 amino acids. V was cut by 3 bases and J by 4 bases, with 12 bases left in between. CDR1 is MNHEY, CDR2 SVGAGI, per germline. CDR3 nucleotides: TGTGCCAGCAGTTATTTCTCTACCTTCACTGAAGCTTTCTTT. This gives the protein CASSYFSTFTEAFF.

The chain joins TRBV10-3 to TRBJ2-5; 9 bases line up with TRBD2. Germline CDR1 and CDR2: ENHRY and SYGVKD. J was trimmed by 2 bases and V by 11 bases; bases with no gene match: 12. CDR3 length equals 15 residues. CDR3 sequence reads: CAAGDGGGGQETQYF. The CDR3 DNA follows: TGTGCCGCCGGGGATGGCGGGGGGGGACAAGAGACCCAGTACTTC.

The chain uses TRBV20-1 and TRBJ2-5, with 16 bases matching TRBD2. Germline V gene data show CDR1 as DFQATT and CDR2 as SNEGSKA (reference sequence). V gave up 5 bases and J gave up 6 bases; unmatched junction bases: 18. The CDR3 is 19 amino acids. The CDR3 sequence: CSADRVAGTSGGASKTQYF. In nucleotides, the CDR3 is TGCAGTGCTGACCGAGTGGCCGGGACTAGCGGGGGGGCCTCAAAGACCCAGTACTTC.

This clonotype has a count of ten or more. The rearrangement links TRBV11-2 to TRBJ2-1; 9 bases agree with TRBD2. In germline, CDR1 is SGHAT, CDR2 FQNNGV. This CDR3 region has 19 residues. Trimming cost V 5 bases and J 7 bases; bases outside gene matches: 21. The CDR3 nucleotides read TGTGCCAGCAGCACCCAAATAGCGGGAGCGGTTGAGAGGCTAAATGAGCAGTTCTTC. Translated, it gives CASSTQIAGAVERLNEQFF.

The rearrangement links TRBV20-1 to TRBJ2-3; 8 bases are shared with TRBD2. CDR1 DFQATT and CDR2 SNEGSKA come from the germline V gene (reference sequence). CDR3 length equals 17 residues. After removal of 3 bases from V and 0 bases from J, the junction contained 11 bases not matched to a gene. CDR3 nucleotide sequence: TGCAGTGCTAGCGGGGGGGGTTTTGCTTCTAGCACAGATACGCAGTATTTT. As protein: CSASGGGFASSTDTQYF.

This clonotype has at least ten counts. The genes are TRBV25-1 and TRBJ2-7, with D possibly being TRBD1 or TRBD2 (5 bases each). The V gene's germline CDR1 is MGHDK and CDR2 SYGVNS. V was shortened by 8 bases and J by 4 bases, with 9 bases between the two germline ends. The CDR3 is 11 residues long. This CDR3 is CASRDPYEQYF. CDR3 nucleotides: TGTGCCAGCCGGGACCCATACGAGCAGTACTTC.

This clonotype was seen ten or more times. The chain has TRBV20-1 and TRBJ1-4, with D uncertain. Germline V lookup: CDR1 DFQATT, CDR2 SNEGSKA (reference sequence). Trimming left V 1 base short and J 8 bases short, with 11 bases between. CDR3 length equals 13 residues. The CDR3 DNA reads as TGCAGTGCTAGAGCCGAGGGCCGAGAAAAACTGTTTTTT. Amino acid sequence: CSARAEGREKLFF.

The chain is built from TRBV20-1 and TRBJ1-1; no clear D. The CDR3 has 13 amino acids. V was clipped by 5 bases and J by 1 base, with 11 bases between them. Germline assignment: CDR1 DFQATT and CDR2 SNEGSKA (reference sequence). This CDR3 reads CSAPLHGNTEAFF. The DNA for the CDR3 is TGCAGTGCTCCCTTACACGGGAACACTGAAGCTTTCTTT.

This clonotype occurred many times. This rearrangement joins TRBV5-1 to TRBJ1-6, with 10 bases lining up with TRBD1. The V gene's germline CDR1 is SGHRS and CDR2 YFSETQ. J gave up 7 bases and V 4 bases, and 8 bases lay outside the gene matches. The CDR3 spans 16 residues. The CDR3 coding sequence is TGCGCCAGCAGCCTAAAATCGACAGGGGGCAATTCACCCCTCCACTTT. Protein product: CASSLKSTGGNSPLHF.

This clonotype was observed at least ten times. V gene TRBV9 combines with J gene TRBJ2-7; TRBD2 matches at 12 bases. Germline-derived CDR1 and CDR2 are SGDLS and YYNGEE. The CDR3 spans 14 residues. J lost 6 bases, V lost 4 bases, and 5 bases had no gene match. CDR3 in amino acids: CASSPSGGAPEQYF. The DNA of the CDR3 is TGTGCCAGCAGCCCTAGCGGGGGGGCCCCCGAGCAGTACTTC.

This chain joins TRBV12-3 or TRBV12-4 and TRBJ1-4, with 9 positions matching TRBD1. Germline trimming cut 6 bases from V and 7 bases from J; bases unmatched to any gene: 6. The CDR3 spans 14 residues. This CDR3 reads CASRQGQGFEKLFF. DNA for the CDR3: TGTGCCAGCAGACAGGGACAGGGCTTTGAAAAACTGTTTTTT.

This clonotype has just a few counts. J is TRBJ1-3 and V is TRBV6-2 or TRBV6-3; the D is unclear. The CDR3 is 15 amino acids. Looked up from germline, CDR1 is MNHEY and CDR2 is SVGEGT. The V end was cut by 6 bases, the J end by 0 bases, with 12 bases between. CDR3 sequence (DNA): TGTGCCAGCAGAAGCCCAGCCTCCTCTGGAAACACCATATATTTT. The encoded protein is CASRSPASSGNTIYF.

This clonotype was detected ten times or more. The V and J genes are TRBV5-5 and TRBJ1-1; possible D gene TRBD1, 6 bases. Germline V gene sequence: CDR1 SGHKS, CDR2 YYEKEE (reference sequence). V lost 4 bases and J 4 bases, leaving 17 bases between the germline ends. The CDR3 spans 15 residues. The chain's CDR3 is CASSLQGGGLTEAFF. CDR3 DNA: TGTGCCAGCAGCCTCCAAGGGGGGGGGCTCACTGAAGCTTTCTTT.

The chain has TRBV5-1 and TRBJ1-5, with 10 bases matching TRBD1. V was clipped by 4 bases and J by 8 bases; unmatched bases: 6. CDR3 length: 14 residues. The V gene's germline CDR1 is SGHRS and CDR2 YFSETQ. CDR3 sequence: CASSAGQGHEPQHF. The DNA of the CDR3 is TGCGCCAGCAGCGCGGGACAGGGGCACGAGCCCCAGCATTTT.

This clonotype was observed a few times. V usage is TRBV5-1 and J usage is TRBJ2-5; TRBD1 is a possible D gene (7 bases). The germline CDR1 and CDR2 sequences are SGHRS and YFSETQ. The V end was cut by 0 bases, the J end by 0 bases, with 9 bases between. The CDR3 length is 15 residues. The CDR3 DNA follows: TGCGCCAGCAGCTTGGCCAGGGGGGACCAAGAGACCCAGTACTTC. Encoded protein: CASSLARGDQETQYF.

The chain has TRBV11-2 and TRBJ2-5; D is undetermined. Trimming shortened V by 5 bases and J by 5 bases, and 15 bases separated the two germline ends. Germline CDR1 reads SGHAT; CDR2 reads FQNNGV. There are 14 residues in the CDR3. In nucleotides, the CDR3 is TGTGCCAGCAGCGCAGGACGGCTCAGGGAGACCCAGTACTTC. Protein sequence: CASSAGRLRETQYF. Variable domain in full (rest from reference TRBV11-2 and TRBJ2-5): EAGVAQSPRYKIIEKRQSVAFWCNPISGHATLYWYQQILGQGPKLLIQFQNNGVVDDSQLPKDRFSAERLKGVDSTLKIQPAKLEDSAVYLCASSAGRLRETQYFGPGTRLLVL.

This clonotype was found many times. This rearrangement joins TRBV6-6 to TRBJ1-1; D not resolved. Between the trimmed V and J ends, which lost 7 bases and 0 bases, there was a span of 9 bases. CDR1 is MNHNY, CDR2 SVGAGI, per germline (reference sequence). The length of the CDR3 is 13 residues. This chain's CDR3 is CASKPGMNTEAFF. CDR3 nucleotides: TGTGCCAGCAAACCAGGCATGAACACTGAAGCTTTCTTT.